A single sample gave rise to the 27 T cell receptor beta chains below, sequenced in a study of shared clonotypes between healthy human individuals. Generated by immunoSEQ multiplex PCR, the TCRdb table keeps only in-frame clones and is missing some. The sample lists about 2.4 million clones; more than 85% were seen once. Material: naive CD4+ T cells from PBMCs. The subset denotes: CD45RA+ positively selected. The receptors originated from a man aged 18 to 30 in good health. Some clones in this sample may be carry-over from other donors' samples.

CDR3 DNA sequence: TGTGCCAGCAGCGTAGTTCTAGCGGGAAAAGATACGCAGTATTTT. Translation gives CASSVVLAGKDTQYF. The rearrangement joins TRBV9 to TRBJ2-3; 9 bases fit TRBD2. This CDR3 has 15 residues. Per the germline V gene, CDR1 is SGDLS and CDR2 is YYNGEE. The V gene end was trimmed by 0 bases and the J gene end by 5 bases; junction bases not matched to a gene: 4.

The chain carries TRBV7-3 and TRBJ2-5; 10 bases line up with TRBD2. After removal of 5 bases from V and 5 bases from J, the junction contained 5 bases not matched to a gene. Looked up from germline, CDR1 is SGHTA and CDR2 is FQGTGA. The CDR3 has 14 residues. As DNA, the CDR3 is TGTGCCAGCAGCCAGAGCGGGAGGGGGGAGACCCAGTACTTC. Protein product: CASSQSGRGETQYF.

The chain is built from TRBV28 and TRBJ2-7, with no clear D. Germline lookup yields CDR1 MDHEN and CDR2 SYDVKM. Between the trimmed V and J ends, which lost 5 bases and 7 bases, there was a span of 12 bases. The length of the CDR3 is 12 residues. The CDR3 DNA is TGTGCCAGCAGTCTCACTGTCCTAGAGCAGTACTTC. The encoded protein is CASSLTVLEQYF. The variable domain in full, with the rest retrieved from reference TRBV28 and TRBJ2-7, is DVKVTQSSRYLVKRTGEKVFLECVQDMDHENMFWYRQDPGLGLRLIYFSYDVKMKEKGDIPEGYSVSREKKERFSLILESASTNQTSMYLCASSLTVLEQYFGPGTRLTVT.

V usage is TRBV9 and J usage is TRBJ2-1; D may be TRBD2 (5 bases). The V end lost 4 bases, the J end lost 8 bases, and 25 bases lay between the germline ends. CDR3 length equals 17 residues. Per germline, CDR1 SGDLS and CDR2 YYNGEE. In DNA, the CDR3 is TGTGCCAGCAGCCCAAGACCGGGGTTAACAGAAATTGATGAGCAGTTCTTC. Protein: CASSPRPGLTEIDEQFF.

The V and J genes are TRBV4-1 and TRBJ2-7, with 9 positions matching TRBD2. Germline-derived CDR1 and CDR2 are MGHRA and YSYEKL. The CDR3 runs 15 residues. V shed 2 bases and J 6 bases; nucleotides not matched to a gene: 8. CDR3 nucleotide sequence: TGCGCCAGCAGCCAAACGGGACTAGCCGGGGCCGAGCAGTACTTC. This sequence encodes CASSQTGLAGAEQYF.

The chain links TRBV6-1 to TRBJ2-7; 9 bases align to TRBD1. From germline, CDR1 is MNHNS and CDR2 SASEGT. CDR3 length: 14 amino acids. Unmatched junction bases numbered 13, after V lost 9 bases and J lost 7 bases. In nucleotides, the CDR3 is TGTGCCAGTTACCCGGGACAGGGTGCCCGTGAGCAGTACTTC. Its translation is CASYPGQGAREQYF.

V is TRBV6-5 and J is TRBJ2-1, with 10 positions matching TRBD2. CDR3 length: 15 residues. Germline CDR1 reads MNHEY; CDR2 reads SVGAGI. The junction had 4 bases not matched to a gene; V was cut back by 4 bases and J by 4 bases. The CDR3 nucleotides read TGTGCCAGCAGTTCAACTAGCGGGGCTTACAATGAGCAGTTCTTC. This codes for CASSSTSGAYNEQFF.

V usage is TRBV19 and J usage is TRBJ2-3; D might be TRBD1 or TRBD2, each matching 5 bases. Trimming left V 0 bases short and J 12 bases short, with 13 bases between. This CDR3 has 13 residues. Germline values: CDR1 LNHDA, CDR2 SQIVND (reference sequence). The CDR3 here is CASSIDSGAPQYF. The CDR3 region has the DNA TGTGCCAGTAGTATAGACTCCGGGGCGCCACAGTATTTT.

Written as DNA, the CDR3 is TGTGCCATCAGTGACCCTGGAAAGGGGGCCTCCTACGAGCAGTACTTC. Its translation is CAISDPGKGASYEQYF. The genes are TRBV10-3 and TRBJ2-5, with TRBD1 matching 7 bases. Judging by the DNA end, TRBJ2-7 fits better; the J call may be wrong. The germline CDR1 and CDR2 sequences are ENHRY and SYGVKD. The CDR3 extends over 16 amino acids.

The chain joins TRBV7-8 to TRBJ1-2; D may be TRBD1 (5 bases). This CDR3 has 17 residues. Germline V gene data show CDR1 as SGHVS and CDR2 as FQNEAQ. V was cut by 1 base and J by 7 bases, with 22 bases left in between. The CDR3 region is CASSLVLFQGSEGGYTF. The CDR3, as DNA: TGTGCCAGCAGCTTAGTTTTATTTCAGGGCTCCGAGGGTGGCTACACCTTC.

As for this clone: Distinct nucleotide sequences in the sample also encode this CDR3. The rearrangement joins TRBV28 to TRBJ1-2; D is uncertain. The CDR3 length is 13 residues. From germline, CDR1 is MDHEN and CDR2 SYDVKM. The ends were cut back, 4 bases at V and 0 bases at J, with 6 bases in the middle. CDR3 nucleotide sequence: TGTGCCAGCAGTTCCGGACCTAACTATGGCTACACCTTC. Translation: CASSSGPNYGYTF.

This chain joins TRBV5-6 and TRBJ2-6; weak D call: TRBD1 (6 bases). CDR3 length: 16 residues. The V and J ends lost 0 bases and 4 bases respectively, with 11 bases between them. Looked up from germline, CDR1 is SGHDT and CDR2 is YYEEEE. The CDR3 DNA reads as TGTGCCAGCAGCTTGGTCGGGACATCCGGGGCCAACGTCCTGACTTTC. It encodes CASSLVGTSGANVLTF.

This chain connects TRBV7-2 to TRBJ1-1; D ambiguous. Per germline, CDR1 SGHTA and CDR2 FQGNSA. V shed 1 base and J shed 6 bases, with 9 bases lying between them. The CDR3 is made up of 13 amino acids. The CDR3 DNA follows: TGTGCCAGCAGCTTAGTGGGCGGGGCTGAAGCTTTCTTT. This encodes CASSLVGGAEAFF.

V and J are TRBV4-2 and TRBJ2-6, with a weak D call TRBD1 (7 bases). V was cut by 0 bases and J by 0 bases, with 15 bases left in between. This CDR3 is built from 19 residues. Germline values: CDR1 LGHNA, CDR2 YNFKEQ. The CDR3 DNA follows: TGTGCCAGCAGCCAAGATAGGTCAGGGGGGAACTCTGGGGCCAACGTCCTGACTTTC. Translating gives CASSQDRSGGNSGANVLTF.

This clone was detected only a few times. This rearrangement joins TRBV5-1 to TRBJ1-1, with 8 nucleotides matching TRBD1. The CDR3 extends over 15 amino acids. With 2 bases clipped from V and 5 bases from J, the junction kept 8 bases outside the gene matches. Looked up from germline, CDR1 is SGHRS and CDR2 is YFSETQ. Written as DNA, the CDR3 is TGCGCCAGCAGCTTTTCCGGACAGGGAGGGACTGAAGCTTTCTTT. This codes for CASSFSGQGGTEAFF.

The chain couples TRBV6-6 to TRBJ2-5; 9 bases agree with TRBD2. The CDR3 totals 14 residues. Germline lookup yields CDR1 MNHNY and CDR2 SVGAGI (reference sequence). V lost 0 bases and J lost 5; bases outside the gene matches: 1. The CDR3 protein is CASSYSAGGETQYF. The CDR3 coding sequence is TGTGCCAGCAGTTACTCGGCGGGAGGGGAGACCCAGTACTTC.

The chain employs TRBV7-3 and TRBJ2-7; maybe TRBD2 (5 bases). Trimming pared 5 bases from V and 7 bases from J, leaving 15 bases between. Germline V gives CDR1 SGHTA, CDR2 FQGTGA. The CDR3 extends over 13 amino acids. The CDR3 coding sequence is TGTGCCAGCAGCCCGCAAGGGCCGGGGGAGCAGTACTTC. Translation: CASSPQGPGEQYF.

The V call is TRBV5-1, the J call TRBJ2-7, with TRBD2 matching over 7 bases. V was clipped by 0 bases and J by 5 bases; unmatched bases: 8. CDR1 and CDR2 (germline): SGHRS, YFSETQ. The length of the CDR3 is 15 residues. This CDR3 is CASSLGRGGSNEQYF. CDR3 bases: TGCGCCAGCAGCTTGGGAAGGGGAGGGAGTAACGAGCAGTACTTC.

The chain carries TRBV23-1 and TRBJ1-2; D perhaps matches TRBD1 (6 bases). TRBV23-1 falls under the ORF class, with uncertain function. The CDR3 covers 14 residues. V was cut by 7 bases and J by 0 bases, with 12 bases left in between. CDR3 bases: TGCGCCAGCAAGATCAGGGGAGCTAACTATGGCTACACCTTC. Amino acid sequence: CASKIRGANYGYTF.

This rearrangement joins TRBV29-1 to TRBJ1-1; D is uncertain. CDR3 size: 15 residues. V was pared by 0 bases and J by 12 bases, with 23 bases between. The V gene's germline CDR1 is SQVTM and CDR2 ANQGSEA. The CDR3 is CSVEEPGLAGLRPFF. The CDR3 DNA is TGCAGCGTTGAAGAGCCGGGCCTGGCGGGCTTAAGGCCTTTCTTT.

The chain couples TRBV5-1 to TRBJ2-3; D unclear. CDR1 is SGHRS, CDR2 YFSETQ, per germline. The CDR3 extends over 14 amino acids. Deletions cut 4 bases from V and 4 bases from J, with 13 bases between. This chain's CDR3 is CASSPEVLPDTQYF. The CDR3 nucleotides read TGCGCCAGCAGCCCGGAAGTACTCCCAGATACGCAGTATTTT.

The chain couples TRBV6-6 to TRBJ2-3; no firm D call. Trimming shortened V by 1 base and J by 0 bases, and 11 bases separated the two germline ends. The CDR3 extends over 16 amino acids. CDR1 MNHNY and CDR2 SVGAGI come from the germline V gene (reference sequence). In nucleotides, the CDR3 is TGTGCCAGCAGTTACTTGTCAGTATTTAGCACAGATACGCAGTATTTT. This gives the protein CASSYLSVFSTDTQYF.

This chain links TRBV19 with TRBJ1-3; D remains ambiguous. Germline CDR1 reads LNHDA; CDR2 reads SQIVND (reference sequence). Trimming shortened V by 8 bases and J by 11 bases, and 13 bases separated the two germline ends. The CDR3 length is 11 residues. The CDR3 DNA is TGTGCCAGTGGTCTCATCTCGGCCATATATTTT. Its protein is CASGLISAIYF.

The chain is built from TRBV7-6 and TRBJ2-1, with 7 nucleotides matching TRBD2. The CDR3 is 17 amino acids. Germline V gene data show CDR1 as SGHVS and CDR2 as FNYEAQ. Trimming removed 2 bases from V and 7 bases from J; junction bases left unmatched: 14. The CDR3 is CASSLRVAGAFKNEQFF. CDR3 in DNA: TGTGCCAGCAGCTTACGAGTTGCGGGAGCCTTCAAGAATGAGCAGTTCTTC.

The gene calls are TRBV18 and TRBJ1-2; D not certain. The CDR3 contains 15 residues. The ends were cut back, 3 bases at V and 8 bases at J, with 19 bases in the middle. Germline CDR1 is KGHSH and CDR2 is LQKENI. This chain's CDR3 is CASSPRTRDLGGYTF. In nucleotides, the CDR3 is TGTGCCAGCTCACCCCGGACCCGCGACCTGGGAGGCTACACCTTC.

A remark on this clone: Other DNA sequences in this specimen translate into the identical CDR3. The chain uses TRBV5-1 and TRBJ2-5; D uncertain. Trimming cost V 0 bases and J 1 base, with 4 bases left between them. CDR3 size: 13 residues. Germline-derived CDR1 and CDR2 are SGHRS and YFSETQ. The CDR3 sequence: CASSLEVQETQYF. As DNA, the CDR3 is TGCGCCAGCAGCTTGGAGGTCCAAGAGACCCAGTACTTC.

The genes are TRBV7-9 and TRBJ1-4, with no clear D. The CDR3 spans 15 residues. Germline V lookup: CDR1 SEHNR, CDR2 FQNEAQ (reference sequence). Trimming pared 1 base from V and 8 bases from J, leaving 14 bases between. Here the CDR3 reads CASSLGAAVDEKLFF. For the CDR3, the DNA is TGTGCCAGCAGCTTAGGGGCAGCGGTCGACGAAAAACTGTTTTTT.